This T cell receptor (beta chain) emerged from a study of cytomegalovirus exposure and HLA in healthy donors. Study results and caveats: Analyzed later, most CMV-associated TCR beta chains appeared HLA-restricted. There was a cluster of highly shared sequence variants that was likely a sequencing artifact. The study flagged around 160 TCR beta chains as cytomegalovirus-associated.

V lost 4 bases, J lost 9 bases, and 10 bases lay in between. CDR3 size: 11 residues. On this clone: Its antigen is undetermined.

The PCR made use of 60 Vbeta and 13 Jbeta primers. Generated by immunoSEQ multiplex PCR, the TCRdb table keeps only in-frame clones and is missing some. Of 90,000 to 150,000 clones listed, more than 70% are singletons. The chain couples TRBV5-3 to TRBJ1-1; D call uncertain. TRBV5-3 is noted as an ORF with a role that remains uncertain. The sample consisted of PBMCs. The receptor was isolated from a man aged 45-65 years in good health and CMV-seronegative. In DNA form, the CDR3 reads TGTGCCAGAAGCCCCCCTTACAAAGCTTTCTTT. Protein product: CARSPPYKAFF.